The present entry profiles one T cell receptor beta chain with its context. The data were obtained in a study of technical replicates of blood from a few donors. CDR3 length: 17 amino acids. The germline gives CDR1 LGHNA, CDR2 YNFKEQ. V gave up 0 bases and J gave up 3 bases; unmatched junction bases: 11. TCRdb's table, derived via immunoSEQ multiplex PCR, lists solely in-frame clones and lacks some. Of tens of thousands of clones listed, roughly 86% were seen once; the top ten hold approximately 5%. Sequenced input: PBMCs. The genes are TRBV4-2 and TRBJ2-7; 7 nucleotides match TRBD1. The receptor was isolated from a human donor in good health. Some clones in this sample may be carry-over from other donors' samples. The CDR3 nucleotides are TGTGCCAGCAGCCAAGAGGTTTTTCGGGACAGACACTACGAGCAGTACTTC. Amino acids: CASSQEVFRDRHYEQYF.